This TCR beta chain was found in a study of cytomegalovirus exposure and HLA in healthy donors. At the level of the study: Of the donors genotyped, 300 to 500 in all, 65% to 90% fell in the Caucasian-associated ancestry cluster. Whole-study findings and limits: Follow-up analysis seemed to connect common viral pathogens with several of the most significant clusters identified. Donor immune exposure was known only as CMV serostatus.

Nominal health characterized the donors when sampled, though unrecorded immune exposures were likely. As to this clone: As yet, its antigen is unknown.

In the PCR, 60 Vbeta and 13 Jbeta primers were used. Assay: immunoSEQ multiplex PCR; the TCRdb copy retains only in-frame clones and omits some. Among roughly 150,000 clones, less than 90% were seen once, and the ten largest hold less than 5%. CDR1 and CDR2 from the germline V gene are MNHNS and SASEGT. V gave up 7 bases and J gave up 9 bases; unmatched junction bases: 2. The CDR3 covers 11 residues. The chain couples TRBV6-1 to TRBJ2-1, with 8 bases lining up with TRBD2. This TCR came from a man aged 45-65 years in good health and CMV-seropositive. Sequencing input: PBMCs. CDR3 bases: TGTGCCAGCATACGGGGGGGTGAGCAGTTCTTC. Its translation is CASIRGGEQFF.